This T cell receptor (beta chain) was retrieved from a study of post-analysis software for immune sequencing data. Study-wide context: There were relapsing-remitting, secondary progressive and progressive-relapsing multiple sclerosis among the disease courses included.

In the case of this clonotype: Its specificity is unknown.

V lost 8 bases, J lost 1 base, and 20 bases lay in between. The CDR3 extends over 15 amino acids. Germline V gene lookup returns CDR1 SQVTM and CDR2 ANQGSEA. Overall study findings and caveats: TRBV5-6, TRBV5-1 and TRBV20-1 were among five TRBV segments more frequent in patients than controls. Compared against controls, patients with multiple sclerosis displayed significantly lower normalized Chao1 diversity.

Libraries were made from TCR beta cDNA, and they carried unique molecular identifiers. In TCRdb, the PCR reads were re-called with MiXCR into one record per CDR3 protein. The profile covers hundreds of thousands of distinct CDR3 sequences, with 25% to 30% appearing a single time and roughly 0.57% taken by the ten largest. The sequencing sample was made of blood. This clonotype originated in a girl aged 10-17 years with multiple sclerosis. The chain has TRBV29-1 and TRBJ1-1; D not certain. The CDR3 loop is CSSARAGVGNTEAFF. The CDR3 DNA follows: TGCAGCTCCGCGCGGGCGGGCGTTGGGAACACTGAAGCTTTCTTT. Based on the CDR3 plus reference TRBV29-1 and TRBJ1-1, the full variable domain is SAVISQKPSRDICQRGTSLTIQCQVDSQVTMMFWYRQQPGQSLTLIATANQGSEATYESGFVIDKFPISRPNLTFSTLTVSNMSPEDSSIYLCSSARAGVGNTEAFFGQGTRLTVV.